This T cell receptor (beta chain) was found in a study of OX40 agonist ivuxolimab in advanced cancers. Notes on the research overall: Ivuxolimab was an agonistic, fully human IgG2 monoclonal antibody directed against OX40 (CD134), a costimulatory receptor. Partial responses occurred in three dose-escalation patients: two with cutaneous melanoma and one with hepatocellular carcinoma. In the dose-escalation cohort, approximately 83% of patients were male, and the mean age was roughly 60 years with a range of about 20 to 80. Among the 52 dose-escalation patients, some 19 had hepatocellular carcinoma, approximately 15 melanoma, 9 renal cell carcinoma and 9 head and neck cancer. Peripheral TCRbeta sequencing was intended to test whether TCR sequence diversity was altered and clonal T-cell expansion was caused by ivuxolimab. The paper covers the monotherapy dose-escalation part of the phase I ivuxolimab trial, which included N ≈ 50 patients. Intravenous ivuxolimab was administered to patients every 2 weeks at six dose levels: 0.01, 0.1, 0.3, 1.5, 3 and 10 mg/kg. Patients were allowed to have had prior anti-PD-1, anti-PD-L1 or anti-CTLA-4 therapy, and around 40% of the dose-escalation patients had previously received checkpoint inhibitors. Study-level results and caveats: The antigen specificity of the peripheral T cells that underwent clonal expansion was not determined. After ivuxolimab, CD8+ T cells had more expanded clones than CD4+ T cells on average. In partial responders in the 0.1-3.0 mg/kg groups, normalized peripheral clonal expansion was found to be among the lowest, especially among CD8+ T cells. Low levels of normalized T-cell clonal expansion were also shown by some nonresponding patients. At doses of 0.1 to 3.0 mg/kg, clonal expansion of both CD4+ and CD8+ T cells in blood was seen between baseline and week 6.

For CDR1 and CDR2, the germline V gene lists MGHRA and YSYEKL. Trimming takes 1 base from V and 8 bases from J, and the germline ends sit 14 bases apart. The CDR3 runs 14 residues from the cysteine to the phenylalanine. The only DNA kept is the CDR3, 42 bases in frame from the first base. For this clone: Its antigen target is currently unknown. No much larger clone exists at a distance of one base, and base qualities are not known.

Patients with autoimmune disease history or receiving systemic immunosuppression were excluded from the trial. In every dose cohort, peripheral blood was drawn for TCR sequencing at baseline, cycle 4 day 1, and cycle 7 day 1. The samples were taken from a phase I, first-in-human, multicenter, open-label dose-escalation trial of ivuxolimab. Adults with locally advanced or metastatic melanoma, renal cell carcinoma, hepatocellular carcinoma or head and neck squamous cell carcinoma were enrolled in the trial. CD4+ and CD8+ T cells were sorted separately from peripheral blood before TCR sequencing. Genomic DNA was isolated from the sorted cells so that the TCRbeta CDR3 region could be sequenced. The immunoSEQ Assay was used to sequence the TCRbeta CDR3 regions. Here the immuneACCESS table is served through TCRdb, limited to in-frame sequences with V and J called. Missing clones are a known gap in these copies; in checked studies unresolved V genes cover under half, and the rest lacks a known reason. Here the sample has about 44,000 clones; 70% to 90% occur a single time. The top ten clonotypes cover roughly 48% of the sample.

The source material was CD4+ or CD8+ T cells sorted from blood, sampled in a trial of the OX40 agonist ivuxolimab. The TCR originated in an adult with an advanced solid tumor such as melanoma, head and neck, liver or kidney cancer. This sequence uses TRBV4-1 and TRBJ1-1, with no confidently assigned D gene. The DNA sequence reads TGCGCCAGCAGCCAAGTCTTAGCAGGAGACGAAGCTTTCTTT. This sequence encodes CASSQVLAGDEAFF.